The present T cell receptor (beta chain) was sequenced within a study of radiation and T cells in renal cell carcinoma. Study conclusions and caveats: From baseline, blood top tumor clonotypes peaked at 2 weeks post-radiation.

Described time point: baseline pretreatment blood. As to treatment: 15 Gy SBRT to primary tumor, nephrectomy 4 weeks later. Details on this clone: As yet, its antigen is unknown.

CDR1 is PRHDT and CDR2 is FYEKMQ in the germline V gene (reference sequence). The CDR3 contains 12 residues. The V end was cut by 3 bases, the J end by 2 bases, with 5 bases between. Some clones are missing from TCRdb's copy, which holds only in-frame ones; the method was immunoSEQ multiplex PCR. The data show around 94,000 clones, around nine tenths seen once. The chain employs TRBV13 and TRBJ2-7; D gene uncertain. This TCR was recovered from a man aged 45 to 65 with renal cell carcinoma. This sample comprised blood, obtained from a patient whose treatment included radiotherapy and nephrectomy. In DNA, the CDR3 is TGTGCCAGCAGCTTGGTCCCCTACGAGCAGTACTTC. This translates into CASSLVPYEQYF.